This T cell receptor (beta chain) was sequenced during a study of cytomegalovirus exposure and HLA in healthy donors listed by TCRdb under 2017. About the study as a whole: According to an earlier analysis of around 600 of the donors, about 179 million T cells yielded 100 million or so unique TCR beta sequences and approximately 300 Gb of sequence data. Among about 360 genotyped donors of the cohort, an average of around 240,000 unique TCR beta nucleotide sequences were sequenced per donor, 15% to 20% of them non-productive. Besides the first cohort of roughly 700 subjects, a separate validation cohort made up of about 120 different subjects was used. An early release covering roughly 640 HLA-typed donors comprised approximately 300 gigabases of sequencing data and tens of millions of unique TCR sequences. The aim of the study was to test whether cataloging public T cell receptors could identify signatures of past pathogen exposure. The genetic ancestry cluster associated with self-reported Caucasian donors included 70% to 85% of the approximately 410 genotyped donors. To predict cytomegalovirus infection status, the study brought together high-throughput TCR immunosequencing, statistical association of individual TCRs with disease status, and machine learning. An earlier analysis of nearly 600 of the donors applied high-throughput TCR beta sequencing to assess whether each TCR beta V gene segment acted as functional or pseudogenic. A later genetic analysis took genome-wide SNP genotypes for about 55% of the 666 donors and used that subset as a discovery cohort. A handful of DR-DQ haplotypes were handled as single units for association and clustering because linkage in the cohort was strong. In the later analysis, no new phenotypic data were used to find candidate immune exposures; instead, reliance was placed on TCR beta sequences and their occurrence across donors. Typing coverage varied by locus: roughly 620-640 donors for A, B, C, DRB1 and DQB1; more than 500 for DQA1; more than 600 for DPA1; roughly 450 for DPB1. Donor age, sex, ethnicity and CMV serostatus were collected together with the repertoire data. Every repertoire in the discovery cohort had been generated on one and the same sequencing platform. To study patterns of TCR occurrence, a later analysis re-analyzed previously published TCR beta repertoires from 600 to 750 donors and added high-resolution HLA genotyping. The T cell repertoires of roughly 660 subjects were profiled by immunosequencing and related to cytomegalovirus serostatus. HLA typing included class I and class II loci at four-digit resolution.

The CDR3 covers 13 residues, taking in both the cysteine and the phenylalanine. Just CDR3 DNA is preserved here, 39 bases in frame from base 1. V loses 8 bases of germline sequence and J loses 4 bases, and the interval between the two ends is 14 bases. Based on the germline V gene (reference sequence), the CDR1 and CDR2 sequences are MNHNY and SVGAGI. Library creation used the immunoSEQ multiplex PCR assay. For the multiplex PCR, a mixture combining 60 forward primers for TCR Vbeta segments and 13 reverse primers for TCR Jbeta segments was used. Amplification of the CDR3 region of rearranged TCR beta genes was performed with a multiplex PCR assay on genomic DNA. Amplified TCR beta libraries were sequenced as 87-base-pair reads on the Illumina HiSeq System. The authors processed their data as follows. A later analysis tallied 80 million to 95 million unique TCR beta chains across the 660 or so repertoires, and approximately 12 million of those chains were shared by two or more donors. To remove PCR and sequencing errors, raw reads were error-corrected and collapsed into unique sequences using a nearest-neighbor algorithm that merged closely related sequences. Alignment of CDR3 sequences to IMGT reference sequences was used to assign V, D and J gene segments. For a sequence to be retained, a match of at least six nucleotides to both a V gene segment and a J gene segment was required. A rearrangement was called productive if the CDR3 had no stop codons and remained in frame with V and J, and every other rearrangement was called non-productive. Following IMGT convention, CDR3 was defined as the stretch from the second conserved V-encoded cysteine to the conserved J-encoded phenylalanine. Sequences without an unambiguous match to a single V gene segment were excluded from the earlier analysis of a few hundred of the donors. In an earlier analysis of roughly 600 of the donors, a V segment was called functional when productive rearrangements were above 56.7%, and segregating when the standard deviation between donors exceeded 5%. A statistical classification framework was built to diagnose cytomegalovirus status from the catalog of TCR beta chain sequences. V and J gene assignment, in a later analysis, came from comparing TCR nucleotide sequences with IMGT/GENE-DB human TR gene sequences. Using the TCRdist pipeline, a later analysis assigned CDR3 sequences along with most-parsimonious VDJ recombination scenarios. In a later analysis, every TCR beta chain was defined by the combination of its CDR3 amino acid sequence and its V-gene family, and reads without a unique V-gene family were dropped. In a later analysis, 450 to 600 highly shared, low-generation-probability nucleotide sequences were removed to address suspected cross-contamination and a sequencing artifact. For each public chain, a later analysis derived a clonal expansion index from normalized ranks of inferred template counts within each repertoire. In a later analysis, generation probabilities were computed with a VDJ recombination model fitted to out-of-frame rearrangements, and the resulting probabilities were checked against IGoR. Hypergeometric tests were used in a later analysis to score TCR-TCR, TCR-HLA and TCR-CMV co-occurrence, with a repertoire-size bias correction applied to the TCR pairs. To estimate false discovery rates, a later analysis permuted the HLA or CMV assignments 20 times. In a later analysis, co-occurring TCRs were grouped with DBSCAN, and TCRdist sequence similarity was added when clustering was performed within HLA-allele-positive subsets. Repertoires with fewer than 30,000 or more than 120,000 public chains were left out of co-occurrence clustering, as were five repertoires with anomalous nucleotide sharing. Imported from immuneACCESS, the table was reduced by TCRdb to in-frame sequences with V and J called. These copies leave out some clones; in studies compared against another copy, an unresolved V gene accounts for under half, and the cause of the remainder is not known. V, J and clone size are taken as reported in that table, and D and trimming were inferred from the DNA itself. In this sample the table shows 150,000 to 200,000 clones, around 74% of which occur a single time. The top ten constitute around 2% of the sample.

To note about this clone: Its specific antigen is unknown. No base quality information exists; no much larger clone differs at one position.

General study outcomes and caveats: HLA typing was unavailable for some donors at each locus, so association tests used only the typed subset. The study listed 164 TCR beta chains as associated with cytomegalovirus. Because counts were too low, 15 to 20 rarely observed V segments, including chromosome 9 orphons, were excluded from the earlier analysis of about 500 of the donors. In a later analysis, the rate of TCR association differed among HLA loci, with DRB1 alleles having the most associated TCRs and HLA-C alleles having the fewest. Some IMGT-functional V segments, including TRBV6-2 and TRBV6-3, could not be told apart with the 87-base-pair reads, so those segments were excluded. The classifier was reported to diagnose cytomegalovirus status with high specificity and sensitivity in both the original and validation cohorts. In a later analysis, HLA-associated TCR beta chains showed more clonal expansion and lower generation probabilities than non-associated chains that were equally common. For the cohort, immune exposure information was limited to CMV serostatus. Strong co-occurrence of HLA alleles, especially DR and DQ, made assigning TCR associations to individual alleles difficult. Specific HLA alleles were associated with about 17,000 TCR beta sequences at a false discovery rate of 0.05 in a later analysis. The authors suggested that the approach could potentially be generalized to other disease states and immunological phenotypes. The sequencing pipeline was judged likely to have produced a cluster of highly shared sequence variants as a technical artifact. V-gene and J-gene trimming of TCR beta chains was associated with a missense DCLRE1C variant in a later genetic analysis, and the association was replicated in an independent cohort. An earlier analysis of roughly 570 of the donors showed that most TCR beta V segments appeared in productive rearrangements either about 87% or about 30% of the time, which broadly matched IMGT annotations. Compared with the approximately 670-donor mean, donors in an Asian-associated ancestry cluster had fewer N-insertions in productive TCRs, according to a later genetic analysis. Most TCR sequences were observed very rarely across donors, whereas some public TCRs were present in many individuals. In a later analysis, most CMV-associated TCR beta chains were found to appear HLA-restricted, with HLA associations seemingly driven largely by CMV exposure. In vitro tests confirmed that three of the cytomegalovirus-associated TCR beta chains recognize cytomegalovirus antigens. Several of the top co-occurrence clusters appeared to be linked to parvovirus B19, influenza, CMV and Epstein-Barr virus, according to a later analysis. Presence/absence analyses assumed roughly uniform sequencing depth across donors, an assumption that may not hold. Correlated functional status among segregating V segments might be attributable to linkage disequilibrium, but an unknown experimental factor could not be ruled out. A further reported finding was that TCR beta sequences accurately predicted the HLA-A and HLA-B alleles for most subjects in the first cohort. In this cohort, only TCR beta chains were sequenced, and detectable features were limited by the absence of alpha or paired-chain data.

In total, roughly 710 healthy bone marrow donors made up the cohort. At the time of sampling, all cohort members were nominally healthy, though unrecorded immune exposures were likely present. The donor was CMV seronegative and belonged to the group of 320 or so seronegative cohort members. Every donor gave a peripheral blood sample, and the peripheral blood mononuclear cells from that sample were used for TCR beta sequencing. The Qiagen DNeasy Blood Extraction Kit was used to extract genomic DNA from the blood cell samples. This sequence was found in a female donor in good health and CMV-seronegative. Recombination connected TRBV6-6 to TRBJ1-2; the best D guess is TRBD1, with 6 bases matching. The sequenced sample consisted of PBMCs. The CDR3: CASGMGASYGYTF. The nucleotides read TGTGCCAGCGGAATGGGGGCGAGCTATGGCTACACCTTC.